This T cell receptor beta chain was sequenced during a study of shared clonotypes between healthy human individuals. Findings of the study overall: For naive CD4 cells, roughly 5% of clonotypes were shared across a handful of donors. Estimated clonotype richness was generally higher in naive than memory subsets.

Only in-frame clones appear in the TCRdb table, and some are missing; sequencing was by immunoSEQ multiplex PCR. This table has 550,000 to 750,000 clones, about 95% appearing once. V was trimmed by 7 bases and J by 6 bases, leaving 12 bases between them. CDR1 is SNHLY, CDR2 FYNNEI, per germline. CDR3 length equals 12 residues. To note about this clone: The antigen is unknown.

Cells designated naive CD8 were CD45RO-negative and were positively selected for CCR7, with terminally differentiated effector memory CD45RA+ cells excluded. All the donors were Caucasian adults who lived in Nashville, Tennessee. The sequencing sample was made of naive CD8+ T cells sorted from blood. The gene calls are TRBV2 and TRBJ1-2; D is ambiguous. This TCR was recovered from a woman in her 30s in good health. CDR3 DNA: TGTGCCAGCACGGGAGGGCCGAATGGCTACACCTTC. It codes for CASTGGPNGYTF.